This entry lists 19 T cell receptor beta chains sequenced from one sample in a study of CD8+CD57+ T cells in acquired aplastic anemia. Researchers used genomic DNA as the template to profile TCR beta VDJ and CDR3. MiXCR, applied by TCRdb to the reads, yields one record per CDR3 protein. This repertoire shows some 190,000 distinct CDR3 sequences, 45% to 50% found once; its top ten account for approximately 2.9%. Sequencing was carried out using sorted CD4+, CD8+, or CD8+CD57+ T cells (not recorded which) from PBMCs. The receptors were sampled from a human donor in good health.

J is TRBJ2-1 and V is TRBV10-3; 9 bases align to TRBD2. V lost 2 bases and J lost 8; bases outside the gene matches: 7. CDR3 size: 15 residues. Germline CDR1 ENHRY, CDR2 SYGVKD. The CDR3 DNA reads as TGTGCCATCAGTGAGAGTGCGGGGGGGCTTGATGAGCAGTTCTTC. This codes for CAISESAGGLDEQFF.

This clonotype was seen repeatedly, ten times or more. The gene calls are TRBV19 and TRBJ2-1, with 8 nucleotides matching TRBD2. Germline CDR1 and CDR2: LNHDA and SQIVND (reference sequence). CDR3 size: 14 residues. V lost 5 bases and J lost 8; bases outside the gene matches: 8. The CDR3 region has the DNA TGTGCCAGTAGTTTTGAGCGGGAGTCGGATGAGCAGTTCTTC. Its protein is CASSFERESDEQFF.

This clonotype was observed many times. The genes are TRBV3-1 and TRBJ2-7, with D possibly matching TRBD1 (5 bases). The germline V gene encodes CDR1 LGHDT and CDR2 YNNKEL (reference sequence). The ends were cut back, 5 bases at V and 7 bases at J, with 15 bases in the middle. This CDR3 has 13 residues. The CDR3 coding sequence is TGTGCCAGCAGCTTAAATGGGGCCGGGGAGCAGTACTTC. This translates into CASSLNGAGEQYF.

This clonotype appeared many times. The rearrangement links TRBV4-1 to TRBJ1-1; no clear D. V lost 0 bases to trimming and J lost 2 bases, with 7 bases between them. Germline V lookup: CDR1 MGHRA, CDR2 YSYEKL. The CDR3 consists of 14 residues. In DNA, the CDR3 is TGCGCCAGCAGCCAAGACTTCCGCAACACTGAAGCTTTCTTT. Residues: CASSQDFRNTEAFF.

There are many counts of this clonotype. This chain uses TRBV10-3 with TRBJ1-1, with D perhaps matching TRBD1 (5 bases). V lost 10 bases and J 8 bases, leaving 14 bases between the germline ends. The CDR3 consists of 11 residues. Germline-derived CDR1 and CDR2 are ENHRY and SYGVKD. CDR3 DNA sequence: TGTGCCACTGGGACGCGGGCGGAAGCTTTCTTT. Translating gives CATGTRAEAFF.

V and J are TRBV9 and TRBJ2-1; D gene ambiguous. V was shortened by 3 bases and J by 5 bases, with 12 bases between the two germline ends. From germline, CDR1 is SGDLS and CDR2 YYNGEE. The CDR3 is 14 residues long. The CDR3 reads CASSAPRRNNEQFF. The CDR3 coding sequence is TGTGCCAGCAGCGCCCCACGTCGAAACAATGAGCAGTTCTTC.

The chain couples TRBV24-1 to TRBJ1-5; TRBD1 matches at 9 bases. Looked up from germline, CDR1 is KGHDR and CDR2 is SFDVKD. This CDR3 has 14 residues. V lost 2 bases to trimming and J lost 10 bases; unmatched junction nucleotides: 5. The DNA for the CDR3 is TGTGCCACCAGTGATTCCGGGACAGGGACTCCCCAGCATTTT. It is translated as CATSDSGTGTPQHF.

The rearrangement links TRBV29-1 to TRBJ1-2; the D gene is possibly TRBD1 (5 bases). V shed 4 bases and J shed 7 bases, with 16 bases lying between them. CDR3 size: 13 residues. Germline V gives CDR1 SQVTM, CDR2 ANQGSEA. CDR3 region: CSVGGDAVSGYTF. CDR3 nucleotide sequence: TGCAGCGTTGGAGGGGACGCCGTCAGTGGCTACACCTTC.

The gene calls are TRBV12-3 or TRBV12-4 and TRBJ1-2; 9 bases match TRBD1. The CDR3 is 13 residues long. Trimming took 8 bases from V and 4 from J; bases not matched to a gene: 5. CDR3 sequence reads: CASDRGQGYGYTF. The CDR3 coding sequence is TGTGCCAGCGATCGGGGACAGGGCTATGGCTACACCTTC.

As concerns this clonotype: Given a much more abundant clone one base away, this may be a read error. No conserved phenylalanine or tryptophan ends this CDR3, so it is likely a read error. The V call is TRBV5-4, the J call TRBJ1-2; 9 bases line up with TRBD1. Trimming cost V 4 bases and J 8 bases; bases outside gene matches: 15. The CDR3 runs 16 residues. In germline, CDR1 is SGHNT, CDR2 YYREEE (reference sequence). The CDR3 is CASSMGQGVDTMGYTS. DNA of the CDR3: TGTGCCAGCAGCATGGGACAGGGAGTCGATACTATGGGCTACACCTCC.

The V call is TRBV5-4, the J call TRBJ1-1; TRBD1 aligns across 12 bases. V was clipped by 0 bases and J by 4 bases; unmatched bases: 7. The CDR3 consists of 17 residues. Germline V gene lookup returns CDR1 SGHNT and CDR2 YYREEE (reference sequence). The CDR3 protein is CASSLAAGTGGSTEAFF. CDR3 in DNA: TGTGCCAGCAGCTTGGCCGCCGGGACAGGGGGCTCCACTGAAGCTTTCTTT.

The chain recombines TRBV19 with TRBJ2-7; 8 nucleotides match TRBD1. V lost 4 bases to trimming and J lost 4 bases; unmatched junction nucleotides: 9. The CDR3 spans 15 residues. Germline CDR1 reads LNHDA; CDR2 reads SQIVND (reference sequence). The CDR3 nucleotides are TGTGCCAGTAGTACTCCGGCAGGGGGCTTGTACGAGCAGTACTTC. The encoded protein is CASSTPAGGLYEQYF. Using reference TRBV19 and TRBJ2-7 for the parts outside the CDR3, the full variable domain is DGGITQSPKYLFRKEGQNVTLSCEQNLNHDAMYWYRQDPGQGLRLIYYSQIVNDFQKGDIAEGYSVSREKKESFPLTVTSAQKNPTAFYLCASSTPAGGLYEQYFGPGTRLTVT.

This clonotype was counted ten times or more. The rearrangement links TRBV25-1 to TRBJ1-4; D uncertain. Germline values: CDR1 MGHDK, CDR2 SYGVNS. The CDR3 is 15 residues long. Trimming cost V 3 bases and J 0 bases, with 8 bases left between them. The CDR3 region has the DNA TGTGCCAGCAGTGAGCGACGGGCAACTAATGAAAAACTGTTTTTT. Translating it yields CASSERRATNEKLFF.

The chain employs TRBV7-4 and TRBJ2-7; D uncertain. The CDR3 runs 15 residues. V lost 1 base and J 0 bases, leaving 10 bases between the germline ends. Germline lookup yields CDR1 SGHVT and CDR2 SQSDAQ. The CDR3 bases are TGTGCCAGCAGCTTAGAGAATGCACACTCCTACGAGCAGTACTTC. Translated, it gives CASSLENAHSYEQYF.

The V gene is TRBV25-1, the J gene TRBJ1-4; D unclear. Trimming removed 4 bases at V and 7 bases at J, with 10 bases between. CDR3 length equals 13 residues. The V gene's germline CDR1 is MGHDK and CDR2 SYGVNS. The DNA of the CDR3 is TGTGCCAGCAGTGGGCTAGGGCCTGAAAAACTGTTTTTT. Translation gives CASSGLGPEKLFF.

V is TRBV12-5 and J is TRBJ1-2; 8 positions agree with TRBD1. The ends lost 3 bases at V and 3 bases at J; junction bases unmatched: 6. The CDR3 is 15 amino acids. Germline V CDR1 and CDR2: LGHNT, FRNRAP. The CDR3 coding sequence is TGTGCTAGTGGTTTCTGGGGACAGGACTACTATGGCTACACCTTC. Translated: CASGFWGQDYYGYTF.

This clonotype was seen at least ten times. The chain joins TRBV10-2 to TRBJ2-7, with 8 bases lining up with TRBD1. In germline, CDR1 is WSHSY, CDR2 SAAADI. V shed 6 bases and J 1 base; nucleotides not matched to a gene: 5. This CDR3 spans 14 amino acids. CDR3 region: CASRQTGASYEQYF. In DNA, the CDR3 is TGCGCCAGCAGGCAGACAGGGGCTTCCTACGAGCAGTACTTC.

The chain carries TRBV2 and TRBJ1-1, with a possible D match to TRBD1 (5 bases). The CDR3 length is 15 residues. Trimming removed 0 bases from V and 5 bases from J, with 13 bases in between. The germline gives CDR1 SNHLY, CDR2 FYNNEI. This CDR3 is CASSEALGRATEAFF. The CDR3 nucleotides read TGTGCCAGCAGTGAAGCGCTTGGCAGGGCTACTGAAGCTTTCTTT.

This clonotype was seen a few times. The rearrangement links TRBV7-9 to TRBJ2-5, with 10 bases aligning to TRBD1. With 5 bases clipped from V and 5 bases from J, the junction kept 8 bases outside the gene matches. The CDR3 contains 15 residues. Germline CDR1 is SEHNR and CDR2 is FQNEAQ (reference sequence). The CDR3 coding sequence is TGTGCCAGCAGCCCTCCGACAGGGGGCTGGGAGACCCAGTACTTC. Residues: CASSPPTGGWETQYF.